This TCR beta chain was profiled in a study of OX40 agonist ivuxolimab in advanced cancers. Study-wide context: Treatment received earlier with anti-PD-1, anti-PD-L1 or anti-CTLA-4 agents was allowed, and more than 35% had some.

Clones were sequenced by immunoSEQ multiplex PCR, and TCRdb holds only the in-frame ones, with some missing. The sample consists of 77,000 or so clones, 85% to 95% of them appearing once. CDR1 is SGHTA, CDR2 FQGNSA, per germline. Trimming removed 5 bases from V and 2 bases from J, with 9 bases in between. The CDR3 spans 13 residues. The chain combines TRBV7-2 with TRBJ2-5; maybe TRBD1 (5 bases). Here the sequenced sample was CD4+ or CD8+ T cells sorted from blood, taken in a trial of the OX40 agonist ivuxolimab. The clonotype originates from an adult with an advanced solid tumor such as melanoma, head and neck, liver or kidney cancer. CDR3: CASSSRQQETQYF. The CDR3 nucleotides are TGTGCCAGCAGCAGTCGACAGCAAGAGACCCAGTACTTC.